This T cell receptor beta chain comes out of a study of T cell responses to AZD1222 COVID-19 vaccine. Findings and caveats of the study: The CD4 TCRs associated with vaccination extended across spike and predominated at 160-218 and 743-854.

TCRdb's table, derived via immunoSEQ multiplex PCR, lists solely in-frame clones and lacks some. The repertoire holds around 110,000 clones, with around 85% as singletons. As regards this clone: Its cognate antigen is unknown.

Deletions cut 2 bases from V and 2 bases from J, with 9 bases between. The CDR3 totals 13 residues. The germline V gene encodes CDR1 SQVTM and CDR2 ANQGSEA. The clonotype comes from an adult in good health. This chain uses TRBV29-1 with TRBJ1-1; a possible D gene is TRBD1 (6 bases). The source was peripheral blood, collected on day 0 of MenACWY control vaccination. The CDR3 DNA reads TGCAGCGTTGAAAGACAGGAAAACACTGAAGCTTTCTTT. Its translation is CSVERQENTEAFF.